These T cell receptor beta chains were read from a single sample in a study of PD-1 blockade in mismatch repair-deficient tumors. Sequencing was performed with immunoSEQ multiplex PCR; in TCRdb, only in-frame clones are kept and a portion is missing. The data contain 38,000 or so clones, about 85% of them singletons. The material sequenced was peripheral blood, taken roughly 75 weeks after starting pembrolizumab. These receptors all come from an adult with mismatch repair-deficient cancer. Each CDR3 is given with its conserved first and last residue. Fields, in order: V gene, CDR3 length, clone size, J gene, D gene, CDR3 protein, CDR3 DNA. The D gene is left open where the match is weak. Only some rows state a clone size, as once, few, many or a class for expanded clones.

>TRBV5-4|15|-|TRBJ2-3|-
CASSLEGSVTDTQYF
TGTGCCAGCAGCTTGGAGGGCAGCGTCACAGATACGCAGTATTTT
>TRBV28|15|-|TRBJ2-1|TRBD1
CASSEDRGTYNEQFF
TGTGCCAGCAGTGAAGACAGGGGGACCTACAATGAGCAGTTCTTC
>TRBV5-1|14|-|TRBJ2-5|TRBD1
CASSSSGGRETQYF
TGCGCCAGCAGCTCGTCAGGGGGCCGGGAGACCCAGTACTTC
>TRBV5-1|16|-|TRBJ1-5|-
CASSLEGGGGNQPQHF
TGCGCCAGCAGCTTGGAAGGGGGTGGAGGCAATCAGCCCCAGCATTTT
>TRBV11-2|12|-|TRBJ2-2|-
CASSLAPGELFF
TGTGCCAGCAGCTTAGCGCCCGGGGAGCTGTTTTTT
>TRBV7-9|13|-|TRBJ1-5|-
CASSLTDNQPQHF
TGTGCCAGCAGCTTGACAGATAATCAGCCCCAGCATTTT
>TRBV11-3|16|-|TRBJ2-3|-
CASHPSDRSGTDTQYF
TGTGCCAGCCACCCCTCTGACCGATCTGGCACAGATACGCAGTATTTT
>TRBV19|13|-|TRBJ2-1|-
CASSIGDYNEQFF
TGTGCCAGTAGTATAGGGGATTACAATGAGCAGTTCTTC
>TRBV7-2|14|-|TRBJ2-1|-
CASSARGGLSEQFF
TGTGCCAGCAGCGCCAGAGGGGGGTTAAGTGAGCAGTTCTTC
>TRBV6-1|15|-|TRBJ2-7|TRBD1
CASSDSWDRGYEQYF
TGTGCCAGCAGTGACTCCTGGGACAGGGGTTACGAGCAGTACTTC
>TRBV19|13|few|TRBJ1-1|-
CASTSTLNTEAFF
TGTGCCAGTACCTCGACCCTGAACACTGAAGCTTTCTTT
>TRBV6-1|14|-|TRBJ2-7|TRBD1
CASSSGTGSYEQYF
TGTGCCAGCAGTTCCGGGACAGGGTCCTACGAGCAGTACTTC
>TRBV29-1|14|few|TRBJ2-3|TRBD2
CSAATSGRADTQYF
TGCAGCGCCGCGACTAGCGGGAGGGCAGATACGCAGTATTTT
>TRBV19|18|-|TRBJ2-3|TRBD2
CASSTRLAGGFVADTQYF
TGTGCCAGTAGTACCCGACTAGCGGGAGGTTTTGTAGCAGATACGCAGTATTTT
>TRBV7-6|13|-|TRBJ1-1|TRBD1
CASSPAQGAEAFF
TGTGCCAGCAGCCCAGCCCAGGGGGCTGAAGCTTTCTTT
>TRBV6-5|14|few|TRBJ2-3|TRBD2
CASSYGLAGDTQYF
TGTGCCAGCAGTTACGGGCTAGCGGGAGACACGCAGTATTTT
>TRBV5-8|16|-|TRBJ2-1|TRBD1
CASSPGGARNYNEQFF
TGTGCCAGCAGCCCAGGGGGAGCCCGTAACTACAATGAGCAGTTCTTC
>TRBV23-1|13|-|TRBJ1-1|-
CASSPSPGARAFF
TGCGCCAGCAGCCCCTCGCCGGGGGCGCGGGCTTTCTTT
>TRBV4-3|16|-|TRBJ2-5|TRBD2
CASSRSLAGGQETQYF
TGCGCCAGCAGCCGCAGCCTGGCGGGGGGACAAGAGACCCAGTACTTC
>TRBV7-2|15|-|TRBJ1-2|TRBD1
CASTYLGQGRGGYTF
TGTGCCAGCACCTACCTGGGACAGGGGAGGGGTGGCTACACCTTC
>TRBV7-9|17|-|TRBJ2-5|TRBD2
CASSLGLAGGYQETQYF
TGTGCCAGCAGCTTAGGACTAGCGGGAGGGTACCAAGAGACCCAGTACTTC
>TRBV18|14|-|TRBJ2-3|TRBD1
CASVYRGGTDTQYF
TGTGCCAGCGTTTACAGGGGAGGCACAGATACGCAGTATTTT
>TRBV7-2|16|-|TRBJ2-1|TRBD2
CASSSRTSGSYNEQFF
TGTGCCAGCAGCTCCCGGACTAGCGGGAGCTACAATGAGCAGTTCTTC
>TRBV27|15|-|TRBJ1-5|-
CASSLSPYLNQPQHF
TGTGCCAGCAGTTTATCCCCGTACCTCAATCAGCCCCAGCATTTT
>TRBV11-1|15|-|TRBJ2-2|-
CASSLAGAYTGELFF
TGTGCCAGCAGCTTAGCGGGAGCGTACACCGGGGAGCTGTTTTTT
>TRBV14|17|-|TRBJ2-3|TRBD1
CASSPTQGRDRGDTQYF
TGTGCCAGCAGCCCGACCCAAGGTCGGGACAGGGGCGATACGCAGTATTTT
>TRBV10-3|14|-|TRBJ2-7|TRBD1
CAIKAGTGGYEQYF
TGTGCCATCAAGGCCGGGACAGGGGGCTACGAGCAGTACTTC
>TRBV19|14|-|TRBJ2-5|-
CASTHGVDQETQYF
TGTGCCAGTACCCATGGGGTAGACCAAGAGACCCAGTACTTC
>TRBV7-8|15|-|TRBJ1-5|-
CASSYWGNSNQPQHF
TGTGCCAGCAGCTATTGGGGGAATAGCAATCAGCCCCAGCATTTT
>TRBV27|12|large|TRBJ2-7|TRBD2
CASSLGGDEQYF
TGTGCCAGCAGTTTGGGGGGGGACGAGCAGTACTTC
>TRBV27|17|-|TRBJ2-1|TRBD2
CASSLRGGRWAYNEQFF
TGTGCCAGCAGTTTAAGGGGAGGGAGGTGGGCCTACAATGAGCAGTTCTTC
>TRBV10-3|19|-|TRBJ2-2|TRBD2
CAISDPGTSGVANTGELFF
TGTGCCATCAGTGACCCCGGGACTAGCGGAGTAGCGAACACCGGGGAGCTGTTTTTT
>TRBV19|15|-|TRBJ2-1|-
CASSPVGGTYNEQFF
TGTGCCAGTAGCCCCGTTGGGGGTACCTACAATGAGCAGTTCTTC
>TRBV11-2|11|once|TRBJ2-7|TRBD2
CASRDYYEQYF
TGTGCCAGCCGGGACTACTACGAGCAGTACTTC
>TRBV2|14|-|TRBJ2-2|-
CASSVTSYTGELFF
TGTGCCAGCAGTGTTACGTCCTACACCGGGGAGCTGTTTTTT
>TRBV5-1|14|-|TRBJ2-3|TRBD2
CASSPGLAADTQYF
TGCGCCAGCAGCCCGGGACTAGCAGCAGATACGCAGTATTTT
>TRBV9|13|-|TRBJ1-1|-
CASSVLANTEAFF
TGTGCCAGCAGCGTACTGGCGAACACTGAAGCTTTCTTT
>TRBV10-3|14|-|TRBJ1-3|-
CAITETGAINTIYF
TGTGCCATCACGGAGACAGGAGCGATAAACACCATATATTTT
>TRBV28|16|once|TRBJ2-1|-
CASSFVAVTTGAEQFF
TGTGCCAGCAGTTTCGTTGCGGTCACCACGGGCGCTGAGCAGTTCTTC
>TRBV9|13|-|TRBJ2-1|-
CASSVSEVNEQFF
TGTGCCAGCAGCGTAAGCGAGGTCAATGAGCAGTTCTTC
>TRBV4-3|14|-|TRBJ1-2|TRBD1
CASSHGTGYYGYTF
TGCGCCAGCAGCCACGGGACAGGGTATTATGGCTACACCTTC